This T cell receptor (beta chain) was identified during a study of cytomegalovirus exposure and HLA in healthy donors. Overall study context: The roughly 120 validation repertoires used the same platform as the roughly 670 first-cohort repertoires, a later analysis reported. Regarding the study as a whole: The majority of TCR sequences were rare, yet some public TCRs appeared in many donors. The finding came from a later analysis; first-cohort TCR clusters tended to co-occur in the roughly 110 validation repertoires.

V gave up 1 base and J gave up 7 bases, with 5 bases separating them. The CDR3 has 12 residues. In germline, CDR1 is LNHNV, CDR2 YYDKDF (reference sequence). The approximately 120-subject validation cohort, separate from the 666-subject first cohort, included the donors. There are a few counts of this clone. The antigen is not known. Generated by immunoSEQ multiplex PCR, the TCRdb table keeps only in-frame clones and is missing some. The sample lists roughly 90,000 clones; 85% were seen once. This sequence joins TRBV15 and TRBJ2-1; D is undetermined. This TCR derives from a man aged 18 to 35 in good health and CMV-seropositive. Sequenced sample: PBMCs. The CDR3 sequence is CATSRVENEQFF. CDR3 bases: TGTGCCACCAGCAGAGTTGAGAATGAGCAGTTCTTC.